This T cell receptor (beta chain) was sequenced during a study of blood T cell repertoires in COVID-19. In the original workflow: How many nucleated cells were present was estimated from reference gene primer amplification. The assay was immunoSEQ multiplex PCR, and TCRdb's table has in-frame clones only and misses some. V, J and clone size are taken as reported in that table, and D and trimming were inferred from the DNA itself. The table lists around 370,000 clones, 88% of them singletons. Germline V gene lookup returns CDR1 LNHNV and CDR2 YYDKDF (reference sequence). V shed 4 bases and J shed 1 base, with 14 bases lying between them. This CDR3 is built from 16 residues.

The rearrangement joins TRBV15 to TRBJ2-1; D call uncertain. This TCR was sampled from a woman in her late teens or twenties who had recovered from COVID-19. Sequenced: PBMCs or T cells enriched from blood (not recorded which). CDR3 sequence reads: CATSKGKQLSYNEQFF. In DNA form, the CDR3 reads TGTGCCACCAGCAAAGGTAAACAGTTATCCTACAATGAGCAGTTCTTC.